This TCR beta chain stems from a study of early T cells in non-severe SARS-CoV-2 infection listed by TCRdb under 2021. Study-level background: Because TCR sequencing relied on bulk RNA taken from unsorted whole blood, pairing of alpha and beta chains was not possible. The investigation overall reported the following: Matching against VDJdb was skewed toward anti-spike CD8 responses, likely underestimated virus-specific expansions, and missed private and CD4 specificities.

The CDR3 has 15 amino acids, counting the end cysteine and phenylalanine. Only the CDR3 region is kept as DNA, spanning 45 bases read in frame from base 1. The germline V gene specifies MNHEY as CDR1 and SVGAGI as CDR2. V sheds 2 bases and J sheds 5 bases, leaving 16 bases between their ends. Preparation of the library involved 5' RACE. The instrument given in TCRdb is NextSeq 500. In the TCR library protocol, unique molecular identifiers were attached to individual cDNA molecules to correct for PCR bias and sequencing error. TCR alpha and beta chains were both sequenced, and the abundances of alpha and beta sequences in each sample were closely correlated with each other. The source study handled its data this way. Decombinator V4 was used to perform V gene, J gene and CDR3 annotation of TCR sequences. Expanded TCRs were defined as changing significantly between any two time points under a Poisson model with p below 0.0001. Abundances of TCRs were expressed as counts per million after normalisation to the total number of TCRs sequenced in each sample. MAIT TCRs were defined by TRAV1-2 paired with TRAJ12, TRAJ20 or TRAJ33, and iNKT TCRs by TRAV10 paired with TRAJ18. VDJdb, accessed 1 November 2021, was searched for CMV, EBV and SARS-CoV-2 annotated TCRs, with TCRs annotated for multiple antigens excluded. TCRdb took the public reads, trimmed them with fastp at Q25, ran MiXCR for clone calling and kept in-frame beta chains. Duplicate CDR3 protein sequences are folded into a single record with the most common DNA and genes. For this entry, the V and J calls and clone size follow TCRdb and not the study's own pipeline. This sample gives tens of thousands of distinct CDR3 sequences in total; under 13% of them show up just once. The ten largest clones represent approximately 5.9% of the sample.

This clonotype was picked up a small number of times. This receptor's antigen is unknown. Nothing much larger sits one base from this clone, and base qualities are not available. Set within a cohort of healthcare workers in London, UK, this nested case-control study involved weekly PCR testing of nasopharyngeal swabs along with blood sampling. Healthcare workers were enrolled in the week of the UK lockdown, from 23 to 31 March 2020, and were followed every week for up to roughly 15 weeks. The TCR originated in an adult who was a healthcare worker with PCR-confirmed SARS-CoV-2 infection or an uninfected control (not recorded which). Sequenced sample: whole blood. The chain is assembled from TRBV6-5 and TRBJ2-7; the D region possibly corresponds to TRBD2 (6 bases align). This receptor has the CDR3 CASSYKAPGADEQYF. In nucleotide form, the sequence is TGTGCCAGCAGTTACAAGGCGCCGGGAGCTGACGAGCAGTACTTC.